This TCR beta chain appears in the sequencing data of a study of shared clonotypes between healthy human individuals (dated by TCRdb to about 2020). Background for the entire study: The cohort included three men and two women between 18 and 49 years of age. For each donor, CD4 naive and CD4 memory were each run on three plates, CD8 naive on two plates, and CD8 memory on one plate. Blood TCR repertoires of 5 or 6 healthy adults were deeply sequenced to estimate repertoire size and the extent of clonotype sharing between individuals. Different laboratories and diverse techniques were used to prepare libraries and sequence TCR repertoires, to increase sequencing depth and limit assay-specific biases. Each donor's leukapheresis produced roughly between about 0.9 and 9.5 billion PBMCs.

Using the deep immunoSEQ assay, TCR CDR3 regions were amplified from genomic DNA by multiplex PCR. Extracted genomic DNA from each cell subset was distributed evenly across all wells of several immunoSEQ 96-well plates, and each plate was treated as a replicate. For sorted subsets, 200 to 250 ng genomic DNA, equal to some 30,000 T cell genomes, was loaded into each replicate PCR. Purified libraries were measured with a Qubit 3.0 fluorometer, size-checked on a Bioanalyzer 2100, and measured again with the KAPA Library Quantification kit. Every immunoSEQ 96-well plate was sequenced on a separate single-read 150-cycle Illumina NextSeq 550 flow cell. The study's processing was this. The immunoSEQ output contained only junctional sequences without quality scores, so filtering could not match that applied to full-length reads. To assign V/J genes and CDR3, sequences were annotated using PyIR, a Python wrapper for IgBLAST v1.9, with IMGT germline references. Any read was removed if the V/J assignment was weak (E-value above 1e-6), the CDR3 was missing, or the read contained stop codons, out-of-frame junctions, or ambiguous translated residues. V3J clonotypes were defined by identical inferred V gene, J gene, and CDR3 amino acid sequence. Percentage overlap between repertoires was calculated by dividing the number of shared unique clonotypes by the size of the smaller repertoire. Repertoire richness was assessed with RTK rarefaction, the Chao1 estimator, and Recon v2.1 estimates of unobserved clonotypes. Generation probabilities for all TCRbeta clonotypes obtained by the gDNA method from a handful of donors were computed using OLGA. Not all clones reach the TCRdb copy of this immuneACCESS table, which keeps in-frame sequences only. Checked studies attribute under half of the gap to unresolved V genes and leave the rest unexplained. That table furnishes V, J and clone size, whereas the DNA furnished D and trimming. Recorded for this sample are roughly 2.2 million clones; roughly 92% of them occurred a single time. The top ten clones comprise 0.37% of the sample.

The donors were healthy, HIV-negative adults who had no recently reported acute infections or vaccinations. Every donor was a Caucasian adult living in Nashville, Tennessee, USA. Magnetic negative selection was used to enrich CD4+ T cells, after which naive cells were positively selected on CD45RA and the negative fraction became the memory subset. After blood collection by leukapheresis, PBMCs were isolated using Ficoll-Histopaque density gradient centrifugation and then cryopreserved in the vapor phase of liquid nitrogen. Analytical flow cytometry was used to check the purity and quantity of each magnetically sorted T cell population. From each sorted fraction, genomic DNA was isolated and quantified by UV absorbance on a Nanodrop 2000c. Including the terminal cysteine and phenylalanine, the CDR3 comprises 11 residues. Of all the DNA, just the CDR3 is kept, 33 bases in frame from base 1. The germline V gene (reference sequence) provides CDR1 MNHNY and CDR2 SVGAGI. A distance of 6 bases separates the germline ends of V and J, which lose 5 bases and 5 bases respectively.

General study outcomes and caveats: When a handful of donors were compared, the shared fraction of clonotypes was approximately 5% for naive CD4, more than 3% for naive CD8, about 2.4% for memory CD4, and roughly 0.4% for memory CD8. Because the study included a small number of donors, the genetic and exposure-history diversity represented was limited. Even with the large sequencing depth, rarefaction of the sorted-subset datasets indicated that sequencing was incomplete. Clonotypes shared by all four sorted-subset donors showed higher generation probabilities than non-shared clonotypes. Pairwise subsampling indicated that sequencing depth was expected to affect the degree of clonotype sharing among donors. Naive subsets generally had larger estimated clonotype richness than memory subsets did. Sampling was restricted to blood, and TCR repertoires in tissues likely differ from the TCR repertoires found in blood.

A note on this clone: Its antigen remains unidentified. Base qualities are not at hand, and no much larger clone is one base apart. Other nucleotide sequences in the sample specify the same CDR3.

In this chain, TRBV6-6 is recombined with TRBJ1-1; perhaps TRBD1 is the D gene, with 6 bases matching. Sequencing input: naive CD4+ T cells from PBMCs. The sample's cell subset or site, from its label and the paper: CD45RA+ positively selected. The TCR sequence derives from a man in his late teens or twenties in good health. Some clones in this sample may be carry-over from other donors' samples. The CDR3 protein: CASSQGTEAFF. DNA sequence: TGTGCCAGCAGTCAGGGGACTGAAGCTTTCTTT.